This TCR beta chain was documented in a study of T cell responses to AZD1222 COVID-19 vaccine (dated by TCRdb to the early 2020s). Broadly, across the study: AZD1222 recipients whose second dose came at about 4 weeks and those whose second dose came at about 12 weeks were combined into one group, since spike-specific TCR depth and breadth did not differ between the two schedules. A total of under 250 trial participants underwent TCR sequencing, of whom about 200 had received two doses of AZD1222 and some 26 had received two doses of the MenACWY control vaccine. Trial participants were enrolled into age subgroups of 18-55, 56-69 and 70-plus years, which contained approximately 150, 28 and 58 TCR-sequenced participants, respectively. What the research found in general, with its limitations: Most participants were white British and females outnumbered males, and the authors suggested that clonal diversity may have been underestimated. The 56-69-year group was small, and its depth increase did not reach significance, likely because of low power. Epitopes outside the regions mutated in the B.1.351 and B.1.1.7 variants were reportedly recognized by nearly half of the unique spike-specific TCRs. No day 14 peak-response samples were available, so repertoires were characterized only after the peak T cell response. Spike-specific TCR breadth and depth rose significantly after two AZD1222 doses compared with day 0 and with MenACWY recipients. CD4 TCRs associated with the vaccine covered the entire spike protein, and the dominant responses were in regions 160-218 and 743-854. Conclusions about previously exposed vaccinees are limited, since just six or seven AZD1222 recipients were seropositive for SARS-CoV-2 at baseline.

V has 1 base trimmed and J has 4 bases trimmed; junction bases matching no gene number 0. CDR1 is given as KGHSH and CDR2 as LQKENI, both from the germline V gene. The CDR3 goes from the cysteine to the phenylalanine over 14 residues. The CDR3 DNA has 42 bases and is translated from base 1. The CDR3 regions of human TCRbeta chains were analyzed by immunosequencing. Regarding the original processing steps: TCRs in the repertoires were matched against a reference library of SARS-CoV-2-specific TCRs that had been generated with the MIRA antigen-specificity platform. Breadth was defined as the fraction of unique TCRs that were SARS-CoV-2-associated. Depth was defined as the fraction of total T cells that were SARS-CoV-2-associated. Using the MIRA data, each spike-specific TCR was assigned both to the spike region to which the TCR was reactive and to a CD4 or CD8 class. Log10-transformed breadth and depth values were compared by one-way ANOVA with Sidak's multiple comparisons tests. The clones in this table, taken by TCRdb from immuneACCESS, are in-frame only. Not every clone is retained; where verified, under half of the shortfall comes from an unresolved V gene, and the cause of the rest is unknown. V, J and clone size are taken as reported in that table, and D and trimming were inferred from the DNA itself. This sample holds over 120,000 clones; approximately 94% were observed only once. The ten largest account for under 10% of the sample.

As to this clone: Its antigen remains unidentified. Qualities for individual bases were not recorded, and no much larger clone is one base off.

Interpreted using the paper, the time point label stands for: baseline before first vaccination. Samples from vaccinated people were obtained from the UK trials COV001 and COV002, which included a single-blind randomized controlled phase 2/3 trial of AZD1222 (ChAdOx1 nCoV-19) in healthy adults. For TCRbeta chain sequencing, PBMC samples were collected from trial participants at day 0 and at day 28 after the second dose. The sequencing used peripheral blood, collected on day 0 of AZD1222 vaccination. This TCR came from an adult in good health. The chain is made from TRBV18 and TRBJ2-1, with 8 bases in between that match TRBD2. The CDR3 is CASSPQRGYNEQFF. The DNA reads TGTGCCAGCTCACCACAGCGGGGGTACAATGAGCAGTTCTTC.